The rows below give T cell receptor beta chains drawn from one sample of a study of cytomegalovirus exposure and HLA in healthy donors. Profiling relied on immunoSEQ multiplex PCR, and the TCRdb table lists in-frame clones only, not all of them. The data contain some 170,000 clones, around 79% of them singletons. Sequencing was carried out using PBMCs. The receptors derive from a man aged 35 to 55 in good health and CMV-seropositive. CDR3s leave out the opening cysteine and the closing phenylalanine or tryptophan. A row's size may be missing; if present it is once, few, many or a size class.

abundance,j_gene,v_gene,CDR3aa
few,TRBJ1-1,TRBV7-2,ASSLGQNTEAF
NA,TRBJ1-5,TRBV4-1,ASSHVSGGYSNQPQH
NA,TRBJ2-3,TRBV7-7,ASSAGLAGGADTQY
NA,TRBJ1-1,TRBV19,ASSPIGQGGTEAF
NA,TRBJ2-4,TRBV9,ASSVASGSENIQY
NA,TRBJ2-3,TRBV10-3,ATKIRGTSTDTQY
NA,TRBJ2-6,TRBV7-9,TSSLASVSGANVLT
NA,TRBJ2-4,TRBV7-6,ASSPSDRTQNSQY
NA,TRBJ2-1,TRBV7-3,ASSRGSIWDEQF
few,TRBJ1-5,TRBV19,ASSLRGDNQPQH
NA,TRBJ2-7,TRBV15,ATSRGQGVYEQY
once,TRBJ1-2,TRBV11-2,ASSFFQGGNYGYT
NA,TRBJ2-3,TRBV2,ASSEEGEVSTY
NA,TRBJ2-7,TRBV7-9,ASSTGTAYEQY
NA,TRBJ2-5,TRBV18,ASSPLGLAGETQY
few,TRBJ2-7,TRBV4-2,ASSQITSGRFYEQY
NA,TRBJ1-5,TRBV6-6,ASSYTQGSNQPQH
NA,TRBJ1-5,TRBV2,ASRVGQTSNQPQH
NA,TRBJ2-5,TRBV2,ASTTGQGGETQY
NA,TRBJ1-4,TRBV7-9,ASSWAGPEMEKLF
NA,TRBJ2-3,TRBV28,ASSGAGASTDTQY
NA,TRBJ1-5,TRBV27,ASSTQNQPQH
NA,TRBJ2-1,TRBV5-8,ASRPEPRESYNEQF
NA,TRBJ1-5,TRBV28,ASSFGTGINQPQH
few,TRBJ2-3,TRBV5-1,ASSSRSGEDTQY
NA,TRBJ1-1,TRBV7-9,ASSTRQGANTEAF
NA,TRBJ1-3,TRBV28,ASRAPEGSGNTIY
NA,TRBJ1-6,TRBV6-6,ASSDGQGNSPLH
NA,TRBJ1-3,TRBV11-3,ASSPRVSVGGNTIY
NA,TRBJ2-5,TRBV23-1,ASKSPRSRFQETQY
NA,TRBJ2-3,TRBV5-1,ASRFQEDTQY
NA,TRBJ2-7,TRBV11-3,ASSAGHPSIYEQY
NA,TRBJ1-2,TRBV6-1,ASSDRGQGYGYT
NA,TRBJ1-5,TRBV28,ASSAAGTGWNQPQH
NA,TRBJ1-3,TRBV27,ASSSTLGGPGNTIY
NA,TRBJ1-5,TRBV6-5,ASSSSTGVYNQPQH
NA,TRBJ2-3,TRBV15,ATSSWTGVTDTQY
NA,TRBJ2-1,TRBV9,ASSVVGSGEQF
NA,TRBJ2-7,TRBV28,ASSFKNSYEQY